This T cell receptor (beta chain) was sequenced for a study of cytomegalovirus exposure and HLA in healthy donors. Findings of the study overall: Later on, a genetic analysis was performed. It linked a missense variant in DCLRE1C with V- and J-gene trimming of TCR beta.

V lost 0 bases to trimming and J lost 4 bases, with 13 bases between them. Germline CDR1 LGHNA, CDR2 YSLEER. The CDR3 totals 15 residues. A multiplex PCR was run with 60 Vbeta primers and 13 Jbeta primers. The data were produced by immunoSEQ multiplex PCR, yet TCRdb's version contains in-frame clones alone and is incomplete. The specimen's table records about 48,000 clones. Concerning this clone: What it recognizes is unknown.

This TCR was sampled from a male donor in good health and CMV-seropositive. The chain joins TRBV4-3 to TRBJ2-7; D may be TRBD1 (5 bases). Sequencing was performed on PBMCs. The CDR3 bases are TGCGCCAGCAGCCAAGAGGGGTCCAGGACATACGAGCAGTACTTC. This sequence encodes CASSQEGSRTYEQYF.